These 2 T cell receptor beta chains were all obtained from the same sample, sequenced in a study of neurological immune-mediated disorders. TCRdb reanalysed the 5' RACE reads using MiXCR and keeps one entry per CDR3 protein. This table has tens of thousands of distinct CDR3 sequences, less than 4% appearing once. Source material: PBMCs. These receptors were obtained from a young man with multiple sclerosis.

The table lists this clonotype with many counts. The chain joins TRBV27 to TRBJ2-1, with D unclear. CDR3 length: 14 amino acids. Trimming removed 4 bases at V and 7 bases at J, with 14 bases between. In germline, CDR1 is MNHEY, CDR2 SMNVEV (reference sequence). CDR3 sequence: CASSSVPSWNEQFF. In DNA, the CDR3 is TGTGCCAGCAGTTCTGTCCCCTCCTGGAATGAGCAGTTCTTC.

This clonotype is deemed medium-sized. Germline is not matched at one junction end, which may reflect a read error. CDR3 coding DNA: TGTGCCAGCAGCTTAGGCAGGAACACTGAAGCTTTCTTT. Encoded protein: CASSLGRNTEAFF. The gene calls are TRBV12-3 or TRBV12-4 and TRBJ1-1; D remains unclear. The CDR3 is made up of 13 amino acids.